This entry lists 16 T cell receptor beta chains sequenced from one sample in a study of T-cell reconstitution after alpha-beta-depleted transplantation in children. Construction of the TCRbeta library involved unique molecular identifiers. One entry per CDR3 protein results from TCRdb running MiXCR on the PCR reads. This table has about 580,000 distinct CDR3 sequences, 23% appearing once. Sample: PBMCs, mostly from graft donor cells, taken 360 days after TCRalphabeta/CD19-depleted stem cell transplant. The receptor source for this set is a boy in the first two years of life who had a stem cell transplant for acute myeloid leukemia, so the T cells may come from the graft donor.

At least ten counts were recorded for this clonotype. The V and J genes are TRBV12-3 or TRBV12-4 and TRBJ2-1; the D is unclear. Trimming took off 1 base at V and 8 bases at J, with 9 bases between the two ends. This CDR3 has 13 residues. Here the CDR3 reads CASSLGDADEQFF. The CDR3 DNA is TGTGCCAGCAGTTTAGGAGACGCCGATGAGCAGTTCTTC.

This chain connects TRBV29-1 to TRBJ1-2; D remains ambiguous. The germline gives CDR1 SQVTM, CDR2 ANQGSEA. Deletions cut 1 base from V and 3 bases from J, with 6 bases between. The CDR3 contains 12 residues. In nucleotides, the CDR3 is TGCAGCGTTGAAGGGGAGGACTATGGCTACACCTTC. It is translated as CSVEGEDYGYTF. The complete variable domain, with remaining parts taken from reference TRBV29-1 and TRBJ1-2, reads SAVISQKPSRDICQRGTSLTIQCQVDSQVTMMFWYRQQPGQSLTLIATANQGSEATYESGFVIDKFPISRPNLTFSTLTVSNMSPEDSSIYLCSVEGEDYGYTFGSGTRLTVV.

This clonotype was counted a few times. V and J are TRBV12-3 or TRBV12-4 and TRBJ2-1; possibly TRBD1 for D (6 bases). CDR3 size: 16 residues. V gave up 5 bases and J gave up 0 bases, with 14 bases separating them. This CDR3 reads CASSPGHRSSYNEQFF. The CDR3, as DNA: TGTGCCAGCAGTCCGGGACATCGAAGCTCCTACAATGAGCAGTTCTTC.

This clonotype appeared many times. The V gene is TRBV2, the J gene TRBJ2-5; D may match TRBD1 or TRBD2 (7 bases each). Trimming took off 6 bases at V and 1 base at J, with 12 bases between the two ends. The CDR3 covers 14 residues. Germline loops: CDR1 SNHLY, CDR2 FYNNEI. The CDR3 spells CASRGGDSQETQYF. For the CDR3, the DNA is TGTGCCAGCAGGGGGGGGGACAGCCAAGAGACCCAGTACTTC. Variable domain in full (rest from reference TRBV2 and TRBJ2-5): EPEVTQTPSHQVTQMGQEVILRCVPISNHLYFYWYRQILGQKVEFLVSFYNNEISEKSEIFDDQFSVERPDGSNFTLKIRSTKLEDSAMYFCASRGGDSQETQYFGPGTRLLVL.

The V gene is TRBV27, the J gene TRBJ2-1; 9 bases fit TRBD1. The ends lost 6 bases at V and 9 bases at J; junction bases unmatched: 15. CDR1 MNHEY and CDR2 SMNVEV come from the germline V gene (reference sequence). The CDR3 extends over 16 amino acids. The DNA for the CDR3 is TGTGCCAGCAGCCTACCCGGGACAGGGACAATAAGTGAGCAGTTCTTC. Translated: CASSLPGTGTISEQFF.

To note about this clonotype: At one boundary the junction diverges from the germline segment, which might be a read error. V gene TRBV20-1 combines with J gene TRBJ2-7; 11 bases match TRBD1. This CDR3 spans 15 amino acids. CDR1 and CDR2 from the germline V gene are DFQATT and SNEGSKA (reference sequence). Here the CDR3 DNA reads TGCGGTGCTAGAGATCGGGACAGGGGGGTCTACGAGCAGTACTTC. Translating gives CGARDRDRGVYEQYF.

With respect to this clonotype: A single base separates this from a much larger clone, so it may be a read error. The chain couples TRBV29-1 to TRBJ2-1, with 11 bases lining up with TRBD2. CDR3 size: 14 residues. Per germline, CDR1 SQVTM and CDR2 ANQGSEA. The CDR3 loop is CSVGTSGGHNERFF. The CDR3, as DNA: TGCAGCGTCGGTACTAGCGGGGGTCACAATGAGCGGTTCTTC.

The rearrangement uses TRBV4-3 and TRBJ2-1; possibly TRBD1 or TRBD2 for D (5 bases each). CDR1 and CDR2 (germline): LGHNA, YSLEER. CDR3 length equals 16 residues. Trimming shortened V by 3 bases and J by 2 bases, and 14 bases separated the two germline ends. CDR3 in amino acids: CASSHVTGPTYNEQFF. The CDR3 nucleotides are TGCGCCAGCAGCCATGTTACGGGACCCACCTACAATGAGCAGTTCTTC.

This clonotype was recorded many times. The chain combines TRBV20-1 with TRBJ2-7; 10 bases line up with TRBD1. The germline V gene encodes CDR1 DFQATT and CDR2 SNEGSKA (reference sequence). The CDR3 has 13 residues. Losses at the gene ends were 5 bases for V and 4 bases for J; bases not matched to a gene: 5. CDR3 loop: CSAARTGGYEQYV. CDR3 DNA: TGCAGTGCTGCCCGGACAGGGGGGTACGAGCAGTACGTC.

This clonotype was detected a few times. The rearrangement links TRBV7-2 to TRBJ2-7; D is perhaps TRBD2 (6 bases). This CDR3 contains 15 residues. Germline V gives CDR1 SGHTA, CDR2 FQGNSA. V lost 1 base and J lost 4, with 14 bases in between. CDR3 in DNA: TGTGCCAGCAGCTTAGAATCGGGGGATTTGTACGAGCAGTACTTC. As protein: CASSLESGDLYEQYF.

This clonotype was observed at least ten times. The genes are TRBV11-2 and TRBJ1-1, with D possibly matching TRBD1 (6 bases). The ends were cut back, 4 bases at V and 0 bases at J, with 15 bases in the middle. The germline gives CDR1 SGHAT, CDR2 FQNNGV. The CDR3 loop spans 16 amino acids. The chain's CDR3 is CASSWGGAWVNTEAFF. CDR3 bases: TGTGCCAGCAGCTGGGGGGGGGCATGGGTGAACACTGAAGCTTTCTTT.

This clonotype was detected a few times. The gene calls are TRBV15 and TRBJ2-3, with D perhaps matching TRBD1 or TRBD2 (5 bases each). Trimming pared 5 bases from V and 2 bases from J, leaving 8 bases between. This CDR3 is built from 13 residues. Germline V gives CDR1 LNHNV, CDR2 YYDKDF (reference sequence). CDR3 nucleotides: TGTGCCACCAGCGCAGGGACCACAGATACGCAGTATTTT. Translating gives CATSAGTTDTQYF.

This clonotype has a handful of counts. The chain joins TRBV7-9 to TRBJ2-7; TRBD1 matches at 10 bases. This CDR3 has 14 residues. With 5 bases clipped from V and 3 bases from J, the junction kept 4 bases outside the gene matches. Germline V CDR1 and CDR2: SEHNR, FQNEAQ (reference sequence). This chain's CDR3 is CASSTWDRGYEQYV. The CDR3, as DNA: TGTGCCAGCAGCACCTGGGACAGGGGCTACGAGCAGTACGTC.

This clonotype was detected ten times or more. The chain is built from TRBV2 and TRBJ2-7; D is ambiguous. This CDR3 has 13 amino acids. Trimming left V 1 base short and J 4 bases short, with 8 bases between. Germline V gives CDR1 SNHLY, CDR2 FYNNEI. CDR3 nucleotides: TGTGCCAGCAGTGAAGAGGTGGGTTACGAGCAGTACTTC. As protein: CASSEEVGYEQYF.

This clonotype was seen repeatedly, ten times or more. This sequence joins TRBV6-1 and TRBJ2-7; TRBD1 matches at 8 bases. The V and J ends lost 5 bases and 2 bases, in that order; junction bases with no gene match: 8. The CDR3 is 15 residues long. Germline CDR1 MNHNS, CDR2 SASEGT. The CDR3 DNA reads TGTGCCAGCAGTCCAACGGACAGGGATCCCTACGAGCAGTACGTC. Translation gives CASSPTDRDPYEQYV.

This clonotype was picked up many times. The chain combines TRBV28 with TRBJ2-3; 9 bases agree with TRBD2. There are 18 residues in the CDR3. Germline V gene data show CDR1 as MDHEN and CDR2 as SYDVKM. J was trimmed by 4 bases and V by 6 bases; bases with no gene match: 17. The CDR3 region is CASSQAPELAGSADTQYF. The CDR3 region has the DNA TGTGCCAGCAGCCAAGCCCCGGAACTAGCGGGTTCTGCAGATACGCAGTATTTT.